The 10 T cell receptor beta chains in this list originate from one sample, sequenced in a study of blood T cell repertoires in COVID-19. This table comes from immunoSEQ multiplex PCR, and its TCRdb copy is limited to in-frame clones, with some not included. The sample yields about 240,000 clones, roughly 87% seen once. The specimen sequenced was peripheral blood. The receptors were sampled from a man aged 55-75 years who had recovered from COVID-19.

J is TRBJ1-2 and V is TRBV4-1; 12 bases are a match to TRBD1. Trimming at V came to 3 bases and at J to 4 bases, leaving 12 bases not matched to a gene. This CDR3 is 18 amino acids long. The V gene's germline CDR1 is MGHRA and CDR2 YSYEKL. The CDR3 sequence: CASSQGQGARSAPYGYTF. The CDR3 DNA sequence: TGCGCCAGCAGCCAGGGACAGGGGGCGAGATCCGCACCCTATGGCTACACCTTC.

The V and J genes are TRBV24-1 and TRBJ2-2; the D gene is possibly TRBD1 (7 bases). Germline lookup yields CDR1 KGHDR and CDR2 SFDVKD. The CDR3 length is 15 residues. V was clipped by 2 bases and J by 4 bases, with 10 bases between them. In DNA form, the CDR3 reads TGTGCCACCAGTGATTACAGGGGAGGCACCGGGGAGCTGTTTTTT. Protein: CATSDYRGGTGELFF.

This clone was seen only a few times. CDR3 sequence reads: CASSVAPLDIEQYF. DNA for the CDR3: TGTGCCAGCAGCGTAGCGCCTCTGGACATCGAGCAGTACTTC. V and J are TRBV9 and TRBJ2-7; a weak D match, TRBD1 (5 bases). The germline V gene encodes CDR1 SGDLS and CDR2 YYNGEE. The CDR3 totals 14 residues. V gave up 0 bases and J gave up 6 bases, with 13 bases separating them.

The V call is TRBV2, the J call TRBJ1-1; D unclear. The germline CDR1 and CDR2 sequences are SNHLY and FYNNEI. CDR3 length equals 16 residues. Trimming removed 4 bases at V and 5 bases at J, with 20 bases between. This CDR3 is CASSVRTNGVGTEAFF. The CDR3 region has the DNA TGTGCCAGCAGTGTTCGGACCAACGGGGTAGGGACTGAAGCTTTCTTT.

The chain combines TRBV2 with TRBJ1-5; 8 bases agree with TRBD1. Germline loops: CDR1 SNHLY, CDR2 FYNNEI. The J segment lost 6 bases and the V segment lost 5 bases, leaving 9 bases of the junction unmatched. CDR3 size: 15 residues. CDR3 sequence (DNA): TGTGCCAGCAGTATGGACAGGGCCGTCGGTCAGCCCCAGCATTTT. As protein: CASSMDRAVGQPQHF.

A single count supports this clone. The J gene is TRBJ2-3, the V gene TRBV6-6, with 10 bases lining up with TRBD1. CDR3 length: 14 amino acids. Germline V CDR1 and CDR2: MNHNY, SVGAGI (reference sequence). Losses at the gene ends were 6 bases for V and 5 bases for J; bases not matched to a gene: 5. The CDR3 bases are TGTGCCAGCAGCCAAGACAGGGGGCAAGATACGCAGTATTTT. Its protein is CASSQDRGQDTQYF.

The chain has TRBV6-6 and TRBJ1-2; D unclear. The ends were cut back, 4 bases at V and 3 bases at J, with 6 bases in the middle. Per the germline V gene, CDR1 is MNHNY and CDR2 is SVGAGI (reference sequence). The CDR3 runs to 12 residues. CDR3 nucleotides: TGTGCCAGCAGTTTAAGCGACTATGGCTACACCTTC. Its protein is CASSLSDYGYTF.

The V and J genes are TRBV27 and TRBJ2-7, with a possible D match to TRBD2 (5 bases). V dropped 4 bases and J dropped 3 bases, with 13 bases sitting between them. Germline assignment: CDR1 MNHEY and CDR2 SMNVEV (reference sequence). This CDR3 comprises 14 residues. The CDR3 bases are TGTGCCAGCAGTTCTAATGAAGGAGGCTACGAGCAGTACTTC. Its translation is CASSSNEGGYEQYF.

This clone was detected only a few times. Other DNA sequences of this sample code for an identical CDR3. The chain recombines TRBV7-7 with TRBJ2-2; D not resolved. Germline loops: CDR1 SSHAT, CDR2 FNYEAQ (reference sequence). The CDR3 runs to 15 residues. Trimming removed 2 bases from V and 4 bases from J, with 11 bases in between. CDR3 residues: CASSLSRPGTGELFF. DNA of the CDR3: TGTGCCAGCAGCTTAAGCCGACCGGGCACCGGGGAGCTGTTTTTT. The variable domain in full, completed from reference TRBV7-7 and TRBJ2-2, reads GAGVSQSPRYKVTKRGQDVTLRCDPISSHATLYWYQQALGQGPEFLTYFNYEAQPDKSGLPSDRFSAERPEGSISTLTIQRTEQRDSAMYRCASSLSRPGTGELFFGEGSRLTVL.

The chain uses TRBV11-2 and TRBJ1-4; D perhaps matches TRBD1 (6 bases). From germline, CDR1 is SGHAT and CDR2 FQNNGV. This CDR3 is 16 amino acids long. V was cut by 3 bases and J by 6 bases, with 17 bases left in between. CDR3 sequence: CASSFRGAGAYEKLFF. CDR3 bases: TGTGCCAGCAGCTTCAGAGGGGCAGGGGCTTATGAAAAACTGTTTTTT.